The text below deals with one T cell receptor beta chain. The specificity of this receptor is unknown. Per-nucleotide qualities are absent, and no much larger clonotype sits a single base away. The approximately 41 donors, aged 6 to 90 years, were systemically healthy Caucasian individuals from Russia. Each donor gave ten milliliters of peripheral blood, drawn into EDTA-treated Vacutainer tubes. Ficoll-Paque density-gradient centrifugation was used to isolate PBMCs, with at least 6.5 million per sample. Total RNA, at least 6 micrograms per sample, was extracted from PBMCs with Trizol reagent. For every donor, an aliquot of PBMCs went through flow cytometry to measure the percentages of naive CD45RAhigh/CD27high T cells. Library construction relied on 5' RACE. Sequencing was performed on an Illumina HiSeq 2500. A second PCR of roughly 6 to 11 cycles was run with a J-beta primer mix and a sample-barcoded 5' primer. A unique molecular identifier was introduced onto each TCR beta cDNA molecule by a template-switch 5' adaptor carrying 12 random nucleotides. Each sample yielded at least 2.5 million CDR3-containing paired-end reads. The Mint cDNA synthesis kit, primed by a TRBC-specific oligonucleotide, was used to synthesize first-strand cDNA from all RNA. Following uracil-DNA glycosylase treatment, all cDNA underwent a first 18-cycle PCR with the universal primers M1SS and BC2_uni_R. From the authors' description of their analysis: Normalization of each sample was performed by random selection of 1 million high-quality reads, each carrying a distinct molecular identifier. Reads sharing molecular identifiers were discarded rather than binned into consensus sequences. MiTCR, with a Q25 quality threshold and the strictest error-elimination algorithm, was used for CDR3 identification, clonotype clustering and error correction. Lower-bound total TCR beta diversity was estimated with a nonparametric unseen species model using Euler transformation. TCRdb reran the public reads through fastp at Q25 and MiXCR, keeping productive beta chains. Duplicate CDR3 protein sequences are folded into a single record with the most common DNA and genes. TCRdb's processing, not the authors' own work, is the source of the V and J calls. The sample records around 1.1 million distinct CDR3 sequences, roughly two fifths of which are singletons. The ten largest clones capture around 13% of the sample.

This entry is derived from a study of blood T cells in healthy people across ages (dated by TCRdb to about 2015). Concerning the study at large: In model experiments, roughly one uniquely barcoded TCR beta cDNA molecule per two T cells was captured by template switching. The study measured age-related changes in TCR beta repertoire diversity using deep sequencing normalized with unique cDNA molecular identifiers. Four age groups were formed from the donors: young (average about 17 years), middle-aged (less than 40), aged (around 68) and long-lived (approximately 80). Donors of different ages were randomly distributed across sequencing lanes to avoid experimental bias. Two additional independent replicas of 1 million unique cDNA reads from the same blood draw were analyzed for two donors (one aged 18 to 30 and one aged 80 or older). What the authors observed across the whole study: Total diversity estimates from one million sequenced T cells were considered lower bounds and underestimates. Because donor CMV infection status was unknown, age-related changes in expanded clonotypes were potentially confounded. As age increased, observed TCR beta diversity per million T cells dropped in a roughly linear way, and a significant reduction was already evident by age 40. There was a strong correlation between observed TCR beta diversity and the percentage of naive T cells measured by flow cytometry. Since profiling was done on bulk unsorted PBMCs, naive and antigen-experienced compartments could not be conclusively compared. Compared with the aged group, more naive CD4+ T cells, fewer expanded clones and increased TCR diversity were shown by the long-lived group, suggesting age selection.

Trimming at the junction amounts to 7 bases on V and 4 bases on J, and the germline ends lie 10 bases apart. From its cysteine to its phenylalanine, the CDR3 spans 11 amino acids. Of the read, only the CDR3 DNA is kept; its 33 bases are in frame from base 1. The germline V gene yields SQVTM for CDR1 and ANQGSEA for CDR2. Recombination joined TRBV29-1 with TRBJ2-5, with an unclear D gene assignment. This TCR was sampled from a man younger than 30 in good health. The sequenced sample was blood. The CDR3 in this case is CSASKVETQYF. The base sequence is TGCAGCGCTTCAAAGGTAGAGACCCAGTACTTC.